These T cell receptor beta chains were read from a single sample in a study of identifying expanded T cells in peripheral blood. Sequencing was performed with immunoSEQ multiplex PCR; in TCRdb, only in-frame clones are kept and a portion is missing. The table lists around 82,000 clones, around 83% of them singletons. Sequencing used blood. The receptors come from a person aged 18 to 75 in good health. Each CDR3 is given with its conserved first and last residue. A D gene is named only where the DNA matches it firmly. Size tells how often a clone was seen (once, few, many) or the class of an expanded clone, and some rows leave it out.

NA,TRBJ1-5,NA,TRBV19,TGTGCCAGTAGCAAAACACCTCGCAATCAGCCCCAGCATTTT,CASSKTPRNQPQHF
few,TRBJ2-7,NA,TRBV6-5,TGTGCCAGCAGTTACGACTCAGGGACCTACGAGCAGTACTTC,CASSYDSGTYEQYF
NA,TRBJ2-7,NA,TRBV28,TGTGCCAGCAGGGCCCCGGGAGACACTTCGGAGCAGTACTTC,CASRAPGDTSEQYF
NA,TRBJ2-1,NA,TRBV7-3,TGTGCCAGCAGCTTAGGGAGTCACAGTAATGAGCAGTTCTTC,CASSLGSHSNEQFF
NA,TRBJ1-1,NA,TRBV30,TGTGCCTGGTACAGGAACACTGAAGCTTTCTTT,CAWYRNTEAFF
NA,TRBJ2-3,TRBD1,TRBV5-5,TGTGCCAGCAGTAGACAGGGTACAGATACGCAGTATTTT,CASSRQGTDTQYF
NA,TRBJ2-1,NA,TRBV6-5,TGTGCCAGCAGTTCGAACAGTTACAATGAGCAGTTCTTC,CASSSNSYNEQFF
NA,TRBJ2-1,NA,TRBV9,TGTGCCAGCAGCGTACAGGGTCTTGCGGATGAGCAGTTCTTC,CASSVQGLADEQFF
NA,TRBJ2-1,NA,TRBV27,TGTGCCAGCAGTCCCTCCGGGTCCTCCGAGTACAATGAGCAGTTCTTC,CASSPSGSSEYNEQFF
NA,TRBJ2-1,TRBD1,TRBV14,TGTGCCAGCAGCCAATCCCAGGGGGTCGAGCAGTTCTTC,CASSQSQGVEQFF
NA,TRBJ2-7,NA,TRBV30,TGTGCCTGGAGTGACGACAGAATCTCCTACGAGCAGTACTTC,CAWSDDRISYEQYF
once,TRBJ1-4,TRBD1,TRBV9,TGTGCCAGCGCAGGGGGACAGCTAAATGAAAAACTGTTTTTT,CASAGGQLNEKLFF